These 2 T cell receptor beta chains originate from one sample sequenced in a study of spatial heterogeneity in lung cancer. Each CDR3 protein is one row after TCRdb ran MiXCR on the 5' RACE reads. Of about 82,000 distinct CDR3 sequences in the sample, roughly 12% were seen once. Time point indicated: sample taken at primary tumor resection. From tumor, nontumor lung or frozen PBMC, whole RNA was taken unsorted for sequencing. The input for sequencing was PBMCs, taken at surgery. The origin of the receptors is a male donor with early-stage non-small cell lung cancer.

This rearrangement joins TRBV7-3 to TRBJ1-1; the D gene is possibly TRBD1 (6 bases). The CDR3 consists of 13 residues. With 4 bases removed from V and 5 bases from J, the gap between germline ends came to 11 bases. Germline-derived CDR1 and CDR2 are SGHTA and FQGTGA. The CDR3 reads CASSYREATEAFF. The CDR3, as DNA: TGTGCCAGCAGCTACAGGGAGGCGACTGAAGCTTTCTTT.

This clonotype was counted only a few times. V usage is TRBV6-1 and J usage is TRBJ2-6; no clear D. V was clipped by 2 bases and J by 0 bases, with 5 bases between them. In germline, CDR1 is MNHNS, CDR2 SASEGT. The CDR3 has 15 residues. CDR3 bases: TGTGCCAGCAGTGAACAGACCTCTGGGGCCAACGTCCTGACTTTC. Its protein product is CASSEQTSGANVLTF.